The T cell receptor (beta chain) under discussion was sequenced for a study of T-cell reconstitution after alpha-beta-depleted transplantation in children. This clonotype turned up a few times. As yet, its antigen is unknown. The CDR3 has 15 amino acids. CDR1 WSHSY and CDR2 SAAADI come from the germline V gene. J lost 4 bases, V lost 2 bases, and 2 bases had no gene match. TCRbeta library preparation incorporated unique molecular identifiers. TCRdb passed the PCR reads through MiXCR, listing each CDR3 protein once. Here the sample spans just under 350,000 distinct CDR3 sequences, around 16% being singletons. Study-wide points: TCRbeta diversity was high at day 60 in some patients (a result of surviving recipient T cells and thymic progenitors). Newly produced T cells mostly accounted for T-cell counts and diversity one year post-transplant. About two months after transplant, alpha-beta T cells reportedly came from several hundred expanded graft clones.

Sequences were derived from PBMCs, mostly from graft donor cells, sampled 360 days after TCRalphabeta/CD19-depleted stem cell transplant. The chain links TRBV10-2 to TRBJ1-5; 10 nucleotides match TRBD1. This sequence originates from a male patient under 10 years old who had a stem cell transplant for acute lymphoblastic leukemia, so the T cells may come from the graft donor. The DNA of the CDR3 is TGCGCCAGCAGTGAGCCGGGACAGGGGAATCAGCCCCAGCATTTT. This gives the protein CASSEPGQGNQPQHF.